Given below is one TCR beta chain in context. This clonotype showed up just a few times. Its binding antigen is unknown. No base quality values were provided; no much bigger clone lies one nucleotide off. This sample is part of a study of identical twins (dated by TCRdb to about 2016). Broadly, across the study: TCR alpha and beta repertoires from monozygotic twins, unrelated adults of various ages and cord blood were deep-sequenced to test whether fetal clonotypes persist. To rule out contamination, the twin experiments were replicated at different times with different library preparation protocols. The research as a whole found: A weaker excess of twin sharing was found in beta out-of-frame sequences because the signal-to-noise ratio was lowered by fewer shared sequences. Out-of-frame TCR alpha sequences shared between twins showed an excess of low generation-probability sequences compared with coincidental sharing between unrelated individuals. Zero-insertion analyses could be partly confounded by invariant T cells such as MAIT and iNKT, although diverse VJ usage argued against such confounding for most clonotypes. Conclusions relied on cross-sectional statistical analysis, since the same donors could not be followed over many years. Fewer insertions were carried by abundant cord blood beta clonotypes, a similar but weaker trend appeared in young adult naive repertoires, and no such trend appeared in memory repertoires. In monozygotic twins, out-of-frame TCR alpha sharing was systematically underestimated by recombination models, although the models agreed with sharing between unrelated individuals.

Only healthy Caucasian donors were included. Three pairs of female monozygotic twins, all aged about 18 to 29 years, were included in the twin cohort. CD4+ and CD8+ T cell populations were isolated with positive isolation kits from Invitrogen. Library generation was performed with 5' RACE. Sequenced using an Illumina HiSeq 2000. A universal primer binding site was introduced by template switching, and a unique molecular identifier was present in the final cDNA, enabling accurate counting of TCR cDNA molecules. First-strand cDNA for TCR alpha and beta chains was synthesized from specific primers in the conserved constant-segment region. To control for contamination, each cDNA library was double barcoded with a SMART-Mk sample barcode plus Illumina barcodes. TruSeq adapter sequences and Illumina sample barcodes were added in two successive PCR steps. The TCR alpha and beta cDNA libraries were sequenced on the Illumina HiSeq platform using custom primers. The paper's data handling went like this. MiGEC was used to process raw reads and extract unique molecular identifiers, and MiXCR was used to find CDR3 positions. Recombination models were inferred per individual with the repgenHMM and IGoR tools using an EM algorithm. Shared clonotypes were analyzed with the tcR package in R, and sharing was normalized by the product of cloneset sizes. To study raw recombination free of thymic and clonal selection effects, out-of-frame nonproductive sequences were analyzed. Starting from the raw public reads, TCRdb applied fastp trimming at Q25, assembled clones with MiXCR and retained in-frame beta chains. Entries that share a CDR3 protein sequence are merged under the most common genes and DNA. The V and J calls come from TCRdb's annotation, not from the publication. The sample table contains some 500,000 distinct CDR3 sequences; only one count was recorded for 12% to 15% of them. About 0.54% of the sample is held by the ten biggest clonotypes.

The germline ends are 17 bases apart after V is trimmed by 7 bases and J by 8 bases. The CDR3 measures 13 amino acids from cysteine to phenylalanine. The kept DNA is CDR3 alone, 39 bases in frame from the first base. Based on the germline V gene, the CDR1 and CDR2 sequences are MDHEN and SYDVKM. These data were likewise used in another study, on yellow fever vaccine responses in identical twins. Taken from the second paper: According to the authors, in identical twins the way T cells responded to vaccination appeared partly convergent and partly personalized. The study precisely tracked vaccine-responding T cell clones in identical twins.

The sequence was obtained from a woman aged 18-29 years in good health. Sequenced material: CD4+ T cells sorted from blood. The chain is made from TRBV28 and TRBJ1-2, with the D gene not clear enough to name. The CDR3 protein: CASTGDRERGYTF. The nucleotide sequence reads TGTGCCAGCACGGGAGACCGAGAGCGGGGCTACACCTTC.